Listed below are T cell receptor beta chains from one sample, sequenced in a study of T cell responses to AZD1222 COVID-19 vaccine. The protocol was immunoSEQ multiplex PCR, while the TCRdb copy is restricted to in-frame clones and leaves out a portion. The table includes some 170,000 clones, approximately 90% detected once. Source: peripheral blood, taken on day 0 of AZD1222 vaccination. All receptors come from an adult in good health. Each CDR3 is given with its conserved first and last residue. The order of the fields is CDR3 protein, CDR3 DNA, J gene, V gene, D gene, clone size. D genes are given only for firm matches. Rows may omit the clone size; those that give it use once, few, many or a size class.

CASKSPQGGQETQYF	TGCGCCAGCAAGTCTCCCCAGGGGGGCCAAGAGACCCAGTACTTC	TRBJ2-5	TRBV5-1	.	.
CASSISGTLNQPQHF	TGTGCCAGTAGTATCTCCGGGACCCTTAATCAGCCCCAGCATTTT	TRBJ1-5	TRBV19	.	once
CALVRDSTDTQYF	TGTGCCCTCGTCCGGGATAGCACAGATACGCAGTATTTT	TRBJ2-3	TRBV30	.	.
CASSRDRLNPGVF	TGTGCCAGCAGTCGGGACAGACTTAACCCCGGCGTTTTT	TRBJ1-4	TRBV6-2/TRBV6-3	TRBD1	once
CASSSWTGGRKTQYF	TGTGCCAGCAGCTCCTGGACAGGGGGTCGGAAGACCCAGTACTTC	TRBJ2-5	TRBV7-9	TRBD1	.
CASSLSAGLVDGYTF	TGTGCCAGCAGTTTATCGGCAGGGTTGGTCGATGGCTACACCTTC	TRBJ1-2	TRBV27	.	.
CASSQIPGQNYGYTF	TGCGCCAGCAGCCAAATTCCGGGACAGAACTATGGCTACACCTTC	TRBJ1-2	TRBV4-1	TRBD1	few
CSVVGGQGGEKLFF	TGCAGCGTTGTGGGAGGACAGGGAGGTGAAAAACTGTTTTTT	TRBJ1-4	TRBV29-1	TRBD1	.
CSVVPGSGSGGTDTQYF	TGCAGCGTTGTACCGGGGAGCGGGAGCGGGGGCACAGATACGCAGTATTTT	TRBJ2-3	TRBV29-1	TRBD2	.
CTSSQERSGETQYF	TGCACCAGCAGCCAAGAGAGGTCGGGGGAGACCCAGTACTTC	TRBJ2-5	TRBV1	.	.
CASSHRQAWRDEQYF	TGTGCCAGCAGTCATAGACAGGCTTGGAGGGACGAGCAGTACTTC	TRBJ2-7	TRBV27	.	.
CATGTSGSYEQYF	TGTGCCACCGGGACTAGCGGCTCCTACGAGCAGTACTTC	TRBJ2-7	TRBV19	TRBD2	.
CAWSGAAGSPLHF	TGTGCCTGGAGTGGGGCGGCGGGCTCACCCCTCCACTTT	TRBJ1-6	TRBV30	.	.
CASSIDRSSYNEQFF	TGTGCCAGTAGTATAGACAGGAGCTCCTACAATGAGCAGTTCTTC	TRBJ2-1	TRBV19	.	many
CASSRLAGAPYNEQFF	TGTGCCAGCAGTCGACTAGCGGGAGCTCCATACAATGAGCAGTTCTTC	TRBJ2-1	TRBV5-4	TRBD2	.
CASSHPGTNSEQFF	TGTGCCAGCAGCCACCCCGGGACTAATTCTGAGCAGTTCTTC	TRBJ2-1	TRBV3-1/TRBV3-2	TRBD2	.
CASSMGQGPWGTEAFF	TGTGCCAGTAGTATGGGACAGGGGCCCTGGGGGACTGAAGCTTTCTTT	TRBJ1-1	TRBV19	TRBD1	.
CASSSGDQPQHF	TGTGCCAGCAGCTCGGGGGATCAGCCCCAGCATTTT	TRBJ1-5	TRBV7-9	.	.
CASSSAGQGFYGYTF	TGTGCCAGCAGCTCGGCGGGACAGGGTTTCTATGGCTACACCTTC	TRBJ1-2	TRBV5-4	TRBD1	.
CASKSAQGPNTGELFF	TGTGCCAGCAAGTCCGCCCAGGGGCCGAACACCGGGGAGCTGTTTTTT	TRBJ2-2	TRBV27	.	.
CASTSSGRVYEQFF	TGTGCCAGCACTTCCAGCGGGAGGGTATATGAGCAGTTCTTC	TRBJ2-1	TRBV27	TRBD2	.
CASSLSTSNYGYTF	TGCGCCAGCAGCTTGTCTACAAGTAATTATGGCTACACCTTC	TRBJ1-2	TRBV5-1	.	.
CASSQEEGGNQPQHF	TGCGCCAGCAGCCAAGAGGAAGGGGGCAATCAGCCCCAGCATTTT	TRBJ1-5	TRBV4-1	.	.
CASSFTGGYYNEQFF	TGTGCCAGCAGTTTTACGGGAGGGTACTACAATGAGCAGTTCTTC	TRBJ2-1	TRBV27	TRBD2	.
CASSRLGADGTEAFF	TGCGCCAGCAGCCGTCTTGGGGCCGACGGCACTGAAGCTTTCTTT	TRBJ1-1	TRBV5-1	.	few
CASRDRGPRGTEAFF	TGTGCCAGTAGGGACAGGGGGCCAAGGGGCACTGAAGCTTTCTTT	TRBJ1-1	TRBV19	TRBD1	.
CASSVEGRGQGYTF	TGTGCCAGCAGCGTAGAAGGCAGGGGGCAGGGCTACACCTTC	TRBJ1-2	TRBV9	TRBD1	.
CASTYIPGAVTNYGYTF	TGTGCCAGCACCTACATCCCTGGGGCAGTTACTAACTATGGCTACACCTTC	TRBJ1-2	TRBV2	.	once
CASSEAGGWEEKLFF	TGTGCCAGCAGTGAAGCAGGGGGCTGGGAAGAAAAACTGTTTTTT	TRBJ1-4	TRBV25-1	TRBD1	.
CASFGQLNTEAFF	TGTGCCAGCTTTGGACAGCTGAACACTGAAGCTTTCTTT	TRBJ1-1	TRBV27	.	.
CASSLVMDTEAFF	TGCGCCAGCAGCTTGGTAATGGACACTGAAGCTTTCTTT	TRBJ1-1	TRBV5-1	.	.
CASSGDSGSPYEQYF	TGCGCCAGCAGTGGTGATAGCGGGAGCCCCTACGAGCAGTACTTC	TRBJ2-7	TRBV10-2	TRBD2	.
CASSFGQLGANVLTF	TGTGCCAGCAGCTTTGGTCAGCTCGGGGCCAACGTCCTGACTTTC	TRBJ2-6	TRBV7-8	.	.
CAISESNQGGSPLHF	TGTGCCATCAGTGAGTCGAACCAGGGCGGTTCACCCCTCCACTTT	TRBJ1-6	TRBV10-3	.	many
CASSLVSGSFSNQPQHF	TGTGCCAGCAGCTTAGTTTCAGGGTCATTCAGCAATCAGCCCCAGCATTTT	TRBJ1-5	TRBV7-8	.	.
CASSPVGQLNTEAFF	TGCGCCAGCAGCCCGGTCGGGCAGCTGAACACTGAAGCTTTCTTT	TRBJ1-1	TRBV5-1	.	.
CASSLDGGSGNTIYF	TGTGCCAGCAGCTTAGACGGCGGCTCTGGAAACACCATATATTTT	TRBJ1-3	TRBV7-9	.	.
CASGPTAEGNTIYF	TGTGCCAGCGGTCCGACGGCTGAAGGAAACACCATATATTTT	TRBJ1-3	TRBV27	.	.
CASSLPGGYEQYF	TGTGCCAGCAGCTTGCCCGGAGGCTACGAGCAGTACTTC	TRBJ2-7	TRBV7-9	.	many
CASSIRDKGDTQYF	TGTGCCAGTAGTATCCGGGACAAGGGGGATACGCAGTATTTT	TRBJ2-3	TRBV19	.	once
CASSNTGVTDTQYF	TGTGCCAGCAGTAATACAGGGGTCACAGATACGCAGTATTTT	TRBJ2-3	TRBV25-1	TRBD1	.
CASSVGGGAADTQYF	TGTGCCAGCAGCGTTGGGGGAGGGGCGGCAGATACGCAGTATTTT	TRBJ2-3	TRBV9	TRBD2	.
CASSVSLSGTRFDNEQFF	TGTGCCAGCAGCGTATCCCTATCCGGGACTAGATTCGACAATGAGCAGTTCTTC	TRBJ2-1	TRBV9	TRBD2	once
CSVEGTSSSYEQYF	TGCAGCGTTGAAGGGACTTCCAGCTCCTACGAGCAGTACTTC	TRBJ2-7	TRBV29-1	.	.
CASSENRGSSYEQYF	TGCGCCAGCAGTGAGAATAGGGGGTCCTCCTACGAGCAGTACTTC	TRBJ2-7	TRBV10-1	.	.
CASSSPGQGAGELFF	TGTGCCAGCAGCTCCCCCGGGCAGGGGGCCGGGGAGCTGTTTTTT	TRBJ2-2	TRBV3-1/TRBV3-2	TRBD1	.
CASSLRGRNYGYTF	TGTGCCAGCAGCTTGAGGGGTCGCAACTATGGCTACACCTTC	TRBJ1-2	TRBV13	.	.
CASSQEGSGAEAFF	TGTGCCAGCAGCCAAGAAGGGTCTGGGGCTGAAGCTTTCTTT	TRBJ1-1	TRBV3-1/TRBV3-2	.	.
CASSTSWGSQETQYF	TGTGCCAGTAGTACCTCCTGGGGCTCCCAAGAGACCCAGTACTTC	TRBJ2-5	TRBV19	.	.
CASSLQGRAGELFF	TGTGCCAGCAGCTTGCAGGGTCGTGCCGGGGAGCTGTTTTTT	TRBJ2-2	TRBV7-9	.	.
CSVAGGNYGYTF	TGCAGCGTTGCCGGGGGTAACTATGGCTACACCTTC	TRBJ1-2	TRBV29-1	.	.
CASSGDNQPQHF	TGTGCCAGCAGCGGTGACAATCAGCCCCAGCATTTT	TRBJ1-5	TRBV9	.	.
CASSEQGGLSGNTIYF	TGTGCCAGCAGCGAACAGGGGGGCCTCTCTGGAAACACCATATATTTT	TRBJ1-3	TRBV7-2	TRBD1	.